The 13 T cell receptor beta chains listed next were all sequenced from one sample in a study of Ad26.COV2.S vaccination and SARS-CoV-2 variants. Described treatment: approximately 18 received Ad26.COV2.S at low or high dose, single or two shots; 5 received placebo; per-sample allocation not given. Day 63 after the first vaccine or placebo injection was the time point for sampling. The method was immunoSEQ multiplex PCR; TCRdb's version includes in-frame clones alone and lacks a portion of them. The table includes a few hundred thousand clones, about 90% detected once. The sequencing used peripheral blood, collected in a trial of Ad26.COV2.S vaccine versus placebo. These receptors all stem from a person between 18 and 65 years old who received the Ad26.COV2.S COVID-19 vaccine or a placebo.

V is TRBV27 and J is TRBJ1-1; 9 bases line up with TRBD1. The germline V gene has CDR1 MNHEY and CDR2 SMNVEV (reference sequence). The CDR3 totals 17 residues. Losses at the gene ends were 1 base for V and 0 bases for J; bases not matched to a gene: 6. The CDR3 nucleotides are TGTGCCAGCAGTTTATACGCGGGACAGGGTATGAACACTGAAGCTTTCTTT. Its translation is CASSLYAGQGMNTEAFF.

This clone showed up just a few times. The V and J genes are TRBV5-1 and TRBJ2-5; 8 bases match TRBD1. This CDR3 region has 15 residues. Trimming cost V 3 bases and J 5 bases; bases outside gene matches: 9. Germline loops: CDR1 SGHRS, CDR2 YFSETQ. The CDR3 nucleotides read TGCGCCAGCAGCTACTCCGGGACAGGTACCGAGACCCAGTACTTC. This sequence encodes CASSYSGTGTETQYF.

A single count supports this clone. The chain has TRBV6-5 and TRBJ2-1; D not resolved. Trimming stripped 4 bases from V and 2 bases from J, with 6 bases between. The CDR3 consists of 13 residues. From germline, CDR1 is MNHEY and CDR2 SVGAGI. This CDR3 is CASSFDTYNEQFF. In DNA form, the CDR3 reads TGTGCCAGCAGTTTCGACACCTACAATGAGCAGTTCTTC.

The chain couples TRBV6-5 to TRBJ2-5; maybe TRBD2 (5 bases). V was shortened by 5 bases and J by 5 bases, with 9 bases between the two germline ends. Germline CDR1 reads MNHEY; CDR2 reads SVGAGI. This CDR3 has 12 amino acids. The CDR3 region is CASSQQRETQYF. CDR3 bases: TGTGCCAGCAGTCAGCAGCGGGAGACCCAGTACTTC.

The chain is built from TRBV28 and TRBJ1-2; D might be TRBD1 (5 bases). From germline, CDR1 is MDHEN and CDR2 SYDVKM. Between the trimmed V and J ends, which lost 6 bases and 6 bases, there was a span of 17 bases. This CDR3 is 14 amino acids long. CDR3 protein: CASSPTSVGDGYTF. CDR3 in DNA: TGTGCCAGCAGCCCAACTTCGGTAGGGGATGGCTACACCTTC.

This clone was seen only once. The chain uses TRBV6-5 and TRBJ1-2; TRBD1 aligns across 7 bases. V gave up 0 bases and J gave up 4 bases; unmatched junction bases: 5. The CDR3 is made up of 15 amino acids. Germline CDR1 MNHEY, CDR2 SVGAGI. The CDR3 loop is CASSYSRDSGYGYTF. The CDR3, as DNA: TGTGCCAGCAGTTACTCGAGGGACAGCGGCTATGGCTACACCTTC.

V and J are TRBV7-2 and TRBJ2-3; TRBD2 matches 9 bases. The CDR3 has 16 amino acids. Germline CDR1 is SGHTA and CDR2 is FQGNSA. Trimming cost V 0 bases and J 1 base; bases outside gene matches: 2. The CDR3, as DNA: TGTGCCAGCAGCTTAGCTGGCGGGGGGGGCACAGATACGCAGTATTTT. Translating it yields CASSLAGGGGTDTQYF.

For the CDR3, the DNA is TGTGCCAGCAGCTTAGGCGGACCATTGTACGAGCAGTACTTC. Its translation is CASSLGGPLYEQYF. The J gene is TRBJ2-7, the V gene TRBV7-2; unclear D gene. This CDR3 has 14 amino acids. Germline CDR1 is SGHTA and CDR2 is FQGNSA. With 1 base removed from V and 4 bases from J, the gap between germline ends came to 11 bases.

The chain recombines TRBV19 with TRBJ1-5; D is ambiguous. The CDR3 is 12 residues long. V was clipped by 4 bases and J by 1 base, with 2 bases between them. Germline values: CDR1 LNHDA, CDR2 SQIVND (reference sequence). CDR3: CASSTSNQPQHF. CDR3 in DNA: TGTGCCAGTAGTACAAGCAATCAGCCCCAGCATTTT. Complete variable domain (other parts from reference TRBV19 and TRBJ1-5): DGGITQSPKYLFRKEGQNVTLSCEQNLNHDAMYWYRQDPGQGLRLIYYSQIVNDFQKGDIAEGYSVSREKKESFPLTVTSAQKNPTAFYLCASSTSNQPQHFGDGTRLSIL.

V gene TRBV5-4 combines with J gene TRBJ2-1; D remains unclear. Germline lookup yields CDR1 SGHNT and CDR2 YYREEE (reference sequence). V lost 4 bases, J lost 9 bases, and 11 bases lay in between. The CDR3 is made up of 12 amino acids. The DNA for the CDR3 is TGTGCCAGCAGCCCCGGGCATAGTGAGCAGTTCTTC. Translating it yields CASSPGHSEQFF.

The chain combines TRBV28 with TRBJ1-2; the D is unclear. Germline CDR1 and CDR2: MDHEN and SYDVKM. The ends were cut back, 7 bases at V and 2 bases at J, with 8 bases in the middle. The CDR3 extends over 12 amino acids. CDR3 in amino acids: CASIDPNYGYTF. The CDR3 coding sequence is TGTGCCAGCATCGACCCCAACTATGGCTACACCTTC.

The chain uses TRBV2 and TRBJ2-1; D might be TRBD1 (6 bases). V dropped 6 bases and J dropped 5 bases, with 8 bases sitting between them. Germline V lookup: CDR1 SNHLY, CDR2 FYNNEI. The CDR3 length is 12 residues. The CDR3 DNA reads TGTGCCAGCAGGGACAGAGACAATGAGCAGTTCTTC. Amino acid sequence: CASRDRDNEQFF.

The chain is built from TRBV2 and TRBJ1-2; 7 nucleotides line up with TRBD1. Germline CDR1 and CDR2: SNHLY and FYNNEI. CDR3 length: 12 amino acids. The J segment lost 12 bases and the V segment lost 0 bases, leaving 4 bases of the junction unmatched. The CDR3 reads CASSEATGLDTF. The CDR3, as DNA: TGTGCCAGCAGTGAAGCGACAGGGTTGGACACCTTC.